Listed below are T cell receptor beta chains from one sample, sequenced in a study of blood T cell repertoires in COVID-19. The data were produced by immunoSEQ multiplex PCR, yet TCRdb's version contains in-frame clones alone and is incomplete. This sample carries tens of thousands of clones, approximately 80% of them seen once, and the ten largest clones take less than 45%. The sequenced material came from peripheral blood. All receptors derive from a man at least 80 years old with acute or convalescent COVID-19. Both conserved end residues are part of each CDR3.

J gene: TRBJ1-2
V gene: TRBV10-1
CDR3 protein: CASSEGGQPAYGYTF

J gene: TRBJ2-3
V gene: TRBV11-2
CDR3 protein: CASSLDGATDTQYF

J gene: TRBJ2-1
V gene: TRBV28
CDR3 protein: CASSLVAGVDNEQFF

J gene: TRBJ2-3
V gene: TRBV5-1
CDR3 protein: CASSLGGGSTDTQYF

J gene: TRBJ2-7
V gene: TRBV10-3
CDR3 protein: CASEDPGVYEQYF

J gene: TRBJ1-6
V gene: TRBV4-3
CDR3 protein: CASSQTTGTGVSPLHF

J gene: TRBJ2-7
V gene: TRBV28
CDR3 protein: CASALVQGTWDEQYF

J gene: TRBJ1-2
V gene: TRBV11-1
CDR3 protein: CASSSGQNYGYTF

J gene: TRBJ1-2
V gene: TRBV9
CDR3 protein: CASSVAGAPLYGYTF

J gene: TRBJ2-2
V gene: TRBV27
CDR3 protein: CASSFELAGAPGELFF

J gene: TRBJ2-5
V gene: TRBV24-1
CDR3 protein: CATRDGRTGGETQYF

J gene: TRBJ1-5
V gene: TRBV5-5
CDR3 protein: CASSADSNSNQPQHF

J gene: TRBJ1-1
V gene: TRBV5-1
CDR3 protein: CASSLGEVNTEAFF

J gene: TRBJ2-4
V gene: TRBV5-4
CDR3 protein: CASSLGASGPLNIQYF

J gene: TRBJ1-3
V gene: TRBV12-3/TRBV12-4
CDR3 protein: CASSHGAGNTIYF

J gene: TRBJ2-3
V gene: TRBV27
CDR3 protein: CASSLLAGGPIDTQYF

J gene: TRBJ2-7
V gene: TRBV7-9
CDR3 protein: CASSSPGQVSAEQYF

J gene: TRBJ1-5
V gene: TRBV24-1
CDR3 protein: CATSDNRGIGQPQHF

J gene: TRBJ2-2
V gene: TRBV5-6
CDR3 protein: CASSHRSGTGYTGELFF

J gene: TRBJ2-1
V gene: TRBV5-4
CDR3 protein: CASSPTPAGTGRNEQFF

J gene: TRBJ2-5
V gene: TRBV14
CDR3 protein: CASSPAESWTQYF

J gene: TRBJ1-3
V gene: TRBV18
CDR3 protein: CASRPAATSGNTIYF

J gene: TRBJ1-1
V gene: TRBV7-9
CDR3 protein: CASSLSGTNLEAFF

J gene: TRBJ2-7
V gene: TRBV9
CDR3 protein: CASSVGREGAYEQYF

J gene: TRBJ1-6
V gene: TRBV6-2/TRBV6-3
CDR3 protein: CASSPAGGSYNSPLHF

J gene: TRBJ1-4
V gene: TRBV10-3
CDR3 protein: CAISESTGGSEKLFF

J gene: TRBJ2-1
V gene: TRBV18
CDR3 protein: CASSPDRVGGEQFF

J gene: TRBJ2-7
V gene: TRBV28
CDR3 protein: CASSLGGSSYEQYF

J gene: TRBJ2-2
V gene: TRBV7-2
CDR3 protein: CASSQGGGTLGGELFF

J gene: TRBJ2-1
V gene: TRBV27
CDR3 protein: CASSTTRLSYNEQFF

J gene: TRBJ1-2
V gene: TRBV11-3
CDR3 protein: CASSPGGGASSGLNGYTF

J gene: TRBJ1-2
V gene: TRBV4-3
CDR3 protein: CASSQDRVLGYGYTF

J gene: TRBJ2-3
V gene: TRBV7-2
CDR3 protein: CASSLGASGRPSTDTQYF

J gene: TRBJ2-6
V gene: TRBV5-4
CDR3 protein: CASSLGGISGANVLTF

J gene: TRBJ2-6
V gene: TRBV28
CDR3 protein: CASSYLTGFEAGANVLTF

J gene: TRBJ2-1
V gene: TRBV20-1
CDR3 protein: CSANDAGGPNNEQFF

J gene: TRBJ1-4
V gene: TRBV28
CDR3 protein: CATTINEKLFF

J gene: TRBJ2-7
V gene: TRBV7-9
CDR3 protein: CASSPGTPDYEQYF

J gene: TRBJ2-7
V gene: TRBV3-1/TRBV3-2
CDR3 protein: CASSPRTSGRNEQYF

J gene: TRBJ2-3
V gene: TRBV9
CDR3 protein: CASSVGGQLMYTQYF

J gene: TRBJ2-2
V gene: TRBV24-1
CDR3 protein: CATSVLGGGELFF

J gene: TRBJ2-2
V gene: TRBV7-8
CDR3 protein: CASSLVASGVTGELFF

J gene: TRBJ1-2
V gene: TRBV6-4
CDR3 protein: CASSEQAGGNYGYTF

J gene: TRBJ1-4
V gene: TRBV18
CDR3 protein: CASSPPGQSNEKLFF

J gene: TRBJ2-3
V gene: TRBV29-1
CDR3 protein: CSVENGQGLDTQYF

J gene: TRBJ2-3
V gene: TRBV28
CDR3 protein: CASTKTGGGGTDTQYF

J gene: TRBJ2-1
V gene: TRBV11-3
CDR3 protein: CASSLGEEGWNEQFF

J gene: TRBJ1-1
V gene: TRBV28
CDR3 protein: CASSFWQNTEAFF

J gene: TRBJ2-3
V gene: TRBV7-2
CDR3 protein: CASSLLGLAGVRDTQYF

J gene: TRBJ1-1
V gene: TRBV2
CDR3 protein: CASSIDRNTEAFF

J gene: TRBJ2-1
V gene: TRBV5-4
CDR3 protein: CASSHRATSGYNEQFF

J gene: TRBJ2-3
V gene: TRBV7-6
CDR3 protein: CASSLGVGARTDTQYF

J gene: TRBJ1-2
V gene: TRBV28
CDR3 protein: CASSIPSGDGGYTF

J gene: TRBJ2-1
V gene: TRBV7-2
CDR3 protein: CASKRQGMGRETYNEQFF

J gene: TRBJ2-3
V gene: TRBV6-5
CDR3 protein: CASSYIHTDTQYF

J gene: TRBJ1-3
V gene: TRBV10-2
CDR3 protein: CASSDVQDSGNTIYF

J gene: TRBJ2-2
V gene: TRBV3-1/TRBV3-2
CDR3 protein: CASSQEKGQLNTGELFF

J gene: TRBJ1-6
V gene: TRBV28
CDR3 protein: CASSPQSYNSPLHF

J gene: TRBJ1-1
V gene: TRBV7-9
CDR3 protein: CASSLGQLGATEAFF

J gene: TRBJ1-5
V gene: TRBV19
CDR3 protein: CASSTGTGRRDNQPQHF